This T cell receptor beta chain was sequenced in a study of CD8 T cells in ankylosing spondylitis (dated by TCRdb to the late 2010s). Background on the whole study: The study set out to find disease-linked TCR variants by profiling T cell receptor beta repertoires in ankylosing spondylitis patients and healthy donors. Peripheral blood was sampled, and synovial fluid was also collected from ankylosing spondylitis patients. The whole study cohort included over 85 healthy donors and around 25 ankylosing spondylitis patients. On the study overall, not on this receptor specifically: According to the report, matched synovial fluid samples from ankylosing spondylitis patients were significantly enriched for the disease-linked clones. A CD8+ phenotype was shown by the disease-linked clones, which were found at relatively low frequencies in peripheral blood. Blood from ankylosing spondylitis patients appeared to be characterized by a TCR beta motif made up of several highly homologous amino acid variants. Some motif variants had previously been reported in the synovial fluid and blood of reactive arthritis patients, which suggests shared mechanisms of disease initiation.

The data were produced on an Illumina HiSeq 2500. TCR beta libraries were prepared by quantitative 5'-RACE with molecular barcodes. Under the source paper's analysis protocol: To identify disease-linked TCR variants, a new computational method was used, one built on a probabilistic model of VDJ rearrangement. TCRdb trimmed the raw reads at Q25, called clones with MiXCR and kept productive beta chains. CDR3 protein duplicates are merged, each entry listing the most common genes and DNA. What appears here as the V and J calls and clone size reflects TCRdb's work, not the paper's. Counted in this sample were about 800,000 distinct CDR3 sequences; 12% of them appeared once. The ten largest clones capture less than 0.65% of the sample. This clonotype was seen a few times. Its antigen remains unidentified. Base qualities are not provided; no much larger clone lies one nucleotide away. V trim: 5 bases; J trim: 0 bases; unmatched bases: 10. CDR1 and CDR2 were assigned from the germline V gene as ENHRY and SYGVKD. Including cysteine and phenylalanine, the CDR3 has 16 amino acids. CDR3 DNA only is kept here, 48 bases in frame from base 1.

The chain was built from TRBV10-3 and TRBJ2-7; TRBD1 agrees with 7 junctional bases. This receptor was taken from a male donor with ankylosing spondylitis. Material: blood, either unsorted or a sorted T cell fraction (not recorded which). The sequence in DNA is TGTGCCATCAGTAACCGACAGGGTCGGAGCTCCTACGAGCAGTACTTC. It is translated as CAISNRQGRSSYEQYF.